This entry concerns a single TCR beta chain. This receptor's antigen is unknown. No base quality values were provided; no much bigger clone lies one nucleotide off. Libraries were built with 5' RACE. Instrument on record: Illumina HiSeq 2500. A second 7 to 11 cycle PCR used a sample-barcoded 5' primer and a J-beta primer mix. A template-switch 5' adaptor carrying 12 random nucleotides introduced a unique molecular identifier onto each TCR beta cDNA molecule. Each sample yielded at least 3 million CDR3-containing paired-end reads. First-strand cDNA synthesis was performed from all RNA using the Mint cDNA synthesis kit, with priming by a TRBC-specific oligonucleotide. Following uracil-DNA glycosylase treatment, all cDNA underwent a first 18-cycle PCR with the universal primers M1SS and BC2_uni_R. The authors' analysis ran thus. For normalization, 1 million high-quality reads, each with a distinct molecular identifier, were randomly selected from each sample. Instead of being binned into consensus sequences, reads that shared molecular identifiers were thrown out. MiTCR, with a Q25 quality threshold and the strictest error-elimination algorithm, was used for CDR3 identification, clonotype clustering and error correction. A nonparametric unseen species model using Euler transformation provided a lower-bound estimate of total TCR beta diversity. The public reads were reanalyzed by TCRdb: fastp trimming at Q25, MiXCR alignment, in-frame beta chains only. CDR3 protein duplicates are merged, each entry listing the most common genes and DNA. The V and J calls, along with clone size, are taken from TCRdb and not from the paper's own processing. In all, the sample holds 1.5 million to 2 million distinct CDR3 sequences, and 28% of those were seen once. The leading ten clones occupy 7.7% of the sample.

This record belongs to a study of blood T cells in healthy people across ages (dated by TCRdb to the mid-2010s). As for the study more broadly: In model experiments, roughly one uniquely barcoded TCR beta cDNA molecule per two T cells was captured by template switching. Age-related changes in TCR beta repertoire diversity were measured in the study by deep sequencing normalized with unique cDNA molecular identifiers. Four age groups were formed from the donors: young (average around 15 years), middle-aged (around 39), aged (about 62) and long-lived (around 80). To avoid experimental bias, donors of different ages were randomly spread across the sequencing lanes. For two donors (one aged 18 to 29 and one aged 80 or older), the study analyzed two additional independent replicas of 1 million unique cDNA reads from the same blood draw. On the study overall, not on this receptor specifically: Because profiling used bulk unsorted PBMCs, naive and antigen-experienced compartments could not be compared conclusively. Compared with the aged group, more naive CD4+ T cells, fewer expanded clones and increased TCR diversity were shown by the long-lived group, suggesting age selection. Estimates of total diversity from one million sequenced T cells were regarded as lower bounds and underestimates. Observed TCR beta diversity per million T cells fell roughly linearly with age, and a significant reduction was already apparent by age about 43. The percentage of naive T cells measured by flow cytometry correlated strongly with observed TCR beta diversity. Because the CMV infection status of the donors was unknown, age-related changes in expanded clonotypes may potentially have been confounded.

CDR1 and CDR2, looked up from the germline V gene (reference sequence), are MNHNY and SVGAGI. The CDR3 runs 13 residues from the cysteine to the phenylalanine. The read is trimmed to its CDR3 DNA, 39 bases read in frame from base 1. V and J are truncated by 6 bases and 7 bases respectively, leaving an intervening sequence of 13 bases. Systemically healthy Caucasian individuals from Russia, some 40 in total and aged roughly 6 to 100 years, were included as donors. Each donor gave roughly 9.5 milliliters of peripheral blood, collected into EDTA-treated Vacutainer tubes. Ficoll-Paque density-gradient centrifugation was used to isolate PBMCs, with at least 7 million obtained per sample. Total RNA was extracted from PBMCs with Trizol reagent, with at least 5 micrograms obtained per sample. For every donor, flow cytometry on a PBMC aliquot measured the percentage of naive CD45RAhigh/CD27high T cells.

The sequencing input was blood. This chain is built from TRBV6-6 and TRBJ1-5; the D gene is perhaps TRBD1, from 6 matching bases. The TCR sequence derives from a woman aged 25 to 45 in good health. The CDR3 is CASRDSFGQPQHF. The sequenced DNA: TGTGCCAGCAGGGACAGCTTTGGCCAGCCCCAGCATTTT.